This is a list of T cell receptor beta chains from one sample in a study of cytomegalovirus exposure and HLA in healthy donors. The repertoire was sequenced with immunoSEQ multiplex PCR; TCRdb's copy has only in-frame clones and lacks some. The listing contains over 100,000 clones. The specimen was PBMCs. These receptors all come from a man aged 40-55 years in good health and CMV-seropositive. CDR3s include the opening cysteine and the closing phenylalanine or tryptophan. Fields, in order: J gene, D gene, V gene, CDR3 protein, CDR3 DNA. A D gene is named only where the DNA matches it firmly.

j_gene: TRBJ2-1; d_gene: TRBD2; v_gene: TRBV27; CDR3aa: CASSELAGGFNEQFF; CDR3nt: TGTGCCAGCAGTGAGCTAGCGGGAGGTTTCAATGAGCAGTTCTTC
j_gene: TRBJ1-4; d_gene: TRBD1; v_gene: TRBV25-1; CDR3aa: CASRGTGGAPEKLFF; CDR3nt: TGTGCCAGCAGAGGGACAGGGGGCGCCCCTGAAAAACTGTTTTTT
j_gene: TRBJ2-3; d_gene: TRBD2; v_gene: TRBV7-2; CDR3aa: CASSTRTSGRRKGGTQYF; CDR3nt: TGTGCCAGCAGCACACGGACTAGCGGGAGGAGAAAGGGGGGTACGCAGTATTTT
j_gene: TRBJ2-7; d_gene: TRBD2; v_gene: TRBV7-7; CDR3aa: CASSCPECGSIYEQYF; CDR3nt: TGTGCCAGCAGCTGTCCGGAGTGCGGGAGTATCTACGAGCAGTACTTC
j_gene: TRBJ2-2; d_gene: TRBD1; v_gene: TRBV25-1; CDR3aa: CASSAGTGGRWVAGELFF; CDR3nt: TGTGCCAGCAGTGCCGGGACAGGGGGCCGATGGGTGGCCGGGGAGCTGTTTTTT
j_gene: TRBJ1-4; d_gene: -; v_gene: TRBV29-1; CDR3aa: CSVMNTTNEKLFF; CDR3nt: TGCAGCGTTATGAACACCACTAATGAAAAACTGTTTTTT
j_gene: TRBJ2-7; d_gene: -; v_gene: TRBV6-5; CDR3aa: CASYTYRVKFEQYF; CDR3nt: TGTGCCAGCTATACTTACAGGGTTAAGTTCGAGCAGTACTTC
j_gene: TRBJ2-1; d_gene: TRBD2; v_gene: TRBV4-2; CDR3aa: CASSQGGREGGNEQFF; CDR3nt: TGTGCCAGCAGCCAAGGTGGACGGGAGGGGGGAAATGAGCAGTTCTTC
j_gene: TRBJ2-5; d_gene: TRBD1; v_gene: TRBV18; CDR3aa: CASSPPEDRVFSQYF; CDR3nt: TGTGCCAGCTCACCACCGGAGGACAGGGTCTTTAGCCAGTACTTC
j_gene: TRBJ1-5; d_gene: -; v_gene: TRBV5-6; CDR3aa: CASSLNQGNSNQPQHF; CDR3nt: TGTGCCAGCAGCCTGAATCAGGGGAATAGCAATCAGCCCCAGCATTTT
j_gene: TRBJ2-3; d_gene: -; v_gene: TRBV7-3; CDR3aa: CASSLGASDTQYF; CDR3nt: TGTGCCAGCAGCTTAGGAGCGTCAGATACGCAGTATTTT
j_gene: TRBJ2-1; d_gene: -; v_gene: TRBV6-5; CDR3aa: CASSDRRGYNEQFF; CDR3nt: TGTGCCAGCAGCGACAGGCGAGGCTACAATGAGCAGTTCTTC
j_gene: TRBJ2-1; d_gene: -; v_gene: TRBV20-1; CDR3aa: CSAQERDEQFF; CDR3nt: TGCAGTGCGCAAGAGAGGGATGAGCAGTTCTTC
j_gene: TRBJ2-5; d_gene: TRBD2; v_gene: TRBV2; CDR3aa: CASRRLAGGSRETQYF; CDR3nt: TGTGCCAGCAGGAGACTAGCGGGAGGGTCCCGTGAGACCCAGTACTTC
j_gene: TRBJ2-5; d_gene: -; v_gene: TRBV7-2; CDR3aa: CASTQGDFNKETQYF; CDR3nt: TGTGCCAGCACCCAGGGCGACTTCAACAAAGAGACCCAGTACTTC
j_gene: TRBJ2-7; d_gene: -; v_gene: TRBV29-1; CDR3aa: CSVIVLARSYEQYF; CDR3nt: TGCAGCGTTATTGTTCTGGCCAGATCCTACGAGCAGTACTTC
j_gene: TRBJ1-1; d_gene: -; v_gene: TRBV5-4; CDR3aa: CASSLRDNLNTEAFF; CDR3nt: TGTGCCAGCAGCTTGCGCGACAACCTGAACACTGAAGCTTTCTTT
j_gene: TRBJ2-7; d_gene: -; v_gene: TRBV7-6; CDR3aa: CASSLPADSSFYEQYF; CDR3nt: TGTGCCAGCAGCTTACCCGCGGACAGTTCTTTCTACGAGCAGTACTTC
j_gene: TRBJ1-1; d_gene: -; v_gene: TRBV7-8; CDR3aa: CASTKRGDRSEAFF; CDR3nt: TGTGCCAGCACCAAGCGCGGGGATAGATCTGAAGCTTTCTTT
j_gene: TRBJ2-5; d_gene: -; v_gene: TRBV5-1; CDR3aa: CASSLVDLGETQYF; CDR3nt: TGCGCCAGCAGCTTGGTGGACTTGGGAGAGACCCAGTACTTC
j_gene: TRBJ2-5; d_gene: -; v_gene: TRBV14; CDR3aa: CASSPLEGQETQYF; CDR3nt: TGTGCCAGCAGCCCCCTCGAGGGCCAAGAGACCCAGTACTTC
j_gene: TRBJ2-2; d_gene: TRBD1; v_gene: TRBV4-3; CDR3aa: CASSHRQGPNTGELFF; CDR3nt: TGCGCCAGCAGCCACAGACAGGGTCCGAACACCGGGGAGCTGTTTTTT
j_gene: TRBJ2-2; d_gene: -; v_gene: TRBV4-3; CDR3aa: CASSQGLTGELFF; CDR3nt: TGCGCCAGCAGCCAAGGTCTCACCGGGGAGCTGTTTTTT
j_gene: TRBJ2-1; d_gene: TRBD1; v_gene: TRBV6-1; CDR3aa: CASSQTGAEGNEQFF; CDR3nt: TGTGCCAGCAGTCAAACAGGGGCCGAGGGCAATGAGCAGTTCTTC